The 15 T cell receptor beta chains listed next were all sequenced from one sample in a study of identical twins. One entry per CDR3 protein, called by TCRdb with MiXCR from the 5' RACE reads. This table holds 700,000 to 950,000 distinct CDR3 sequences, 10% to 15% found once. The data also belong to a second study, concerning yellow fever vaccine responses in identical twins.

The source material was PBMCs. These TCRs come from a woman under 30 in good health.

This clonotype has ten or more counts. The CDR3 reads CSARDSREYETQYF. The CDR3 coding sequence is TGCAGTGCTAGAGATTCGCGGGAGTACGAGACCCAGTACTTC. The chain combines TRBV20-1 with TRBJ2-5; TRBD2 aligns across 7 bases. Looked up from germline, CDR1 is DFQATT and CDR2 is SNEGSKA (reference sequence). The CDR3 has 14 residues. V trimming: 0 bases; J trimming: 5 bases; junction bases outside the gene matches: 6.

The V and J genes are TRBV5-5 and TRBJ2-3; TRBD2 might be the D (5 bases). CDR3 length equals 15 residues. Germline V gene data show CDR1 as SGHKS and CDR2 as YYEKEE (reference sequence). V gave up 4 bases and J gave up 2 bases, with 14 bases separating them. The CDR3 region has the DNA TGTGCCAGCAGCCCCCGGCCTAGCTCCACAGATACGCAGTATTTT. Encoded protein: CASSPRPSSTDTQYF.

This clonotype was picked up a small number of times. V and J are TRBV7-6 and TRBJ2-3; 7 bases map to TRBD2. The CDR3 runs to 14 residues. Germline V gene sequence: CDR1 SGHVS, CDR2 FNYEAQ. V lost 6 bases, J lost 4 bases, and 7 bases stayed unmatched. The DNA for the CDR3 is TGTGCCAGCAGGGCGGCGGGGGAGCCAGATACGCAGTATTTT. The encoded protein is CASRAAGEPDTQYF.

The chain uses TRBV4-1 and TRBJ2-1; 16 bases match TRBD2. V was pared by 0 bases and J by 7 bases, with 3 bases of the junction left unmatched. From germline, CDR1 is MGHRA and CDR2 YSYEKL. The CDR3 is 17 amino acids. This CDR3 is CASSQERGLAGGNEQFF. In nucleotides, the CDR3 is TGCGCCAGCAGCCAAGAAAGGGGACTAGCGGGGGGGAATGAGCAGTTCTTC.

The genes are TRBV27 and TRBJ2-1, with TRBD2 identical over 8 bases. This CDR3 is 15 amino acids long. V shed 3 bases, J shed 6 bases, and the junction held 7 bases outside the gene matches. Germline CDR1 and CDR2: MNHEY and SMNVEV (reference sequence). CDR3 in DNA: TGTGCCAGCAGTTTTCGAGCGGGGGTGGGCAATGAGCAGTTCTTC. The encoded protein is CASSFRAGVGNEQFF.

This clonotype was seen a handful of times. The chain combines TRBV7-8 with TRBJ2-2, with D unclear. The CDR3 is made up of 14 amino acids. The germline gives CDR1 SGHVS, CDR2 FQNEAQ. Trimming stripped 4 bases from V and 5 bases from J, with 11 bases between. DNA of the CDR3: TGTGCCAGCAGCTCACCCGCTTGGACCGGGGAGCTGTTTTTT. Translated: CASSSPAWTGELFF. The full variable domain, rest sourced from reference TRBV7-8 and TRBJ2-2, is GAGVSQSPRYKVAKRGQDVALRCDPISGHVSLFWYQQALGQGPEFLTYFQNEAQLDKSGLPSDRFFAERPEGSVSTLKIQRTQQEDSAVYLCASSSPAWTGELFFGEGSRLTVL.

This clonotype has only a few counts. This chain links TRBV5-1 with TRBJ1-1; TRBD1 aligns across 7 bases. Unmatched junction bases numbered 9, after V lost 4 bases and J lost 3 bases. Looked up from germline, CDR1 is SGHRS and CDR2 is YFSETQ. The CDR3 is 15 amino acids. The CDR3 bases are TGCGCCAGCAGCCTGCCCAAAACAGGGGACACTGAAGCTTTCTTT. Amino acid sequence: CASSLPKTGDTEAFF.

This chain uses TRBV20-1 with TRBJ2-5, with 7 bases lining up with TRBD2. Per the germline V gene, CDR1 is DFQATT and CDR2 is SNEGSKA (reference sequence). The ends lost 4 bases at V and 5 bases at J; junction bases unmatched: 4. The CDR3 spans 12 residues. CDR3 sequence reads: CSAMREWETQYF. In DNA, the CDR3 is TGCAGTGCTATGCGGGAGTGGGAGACCCAGTACTTC.

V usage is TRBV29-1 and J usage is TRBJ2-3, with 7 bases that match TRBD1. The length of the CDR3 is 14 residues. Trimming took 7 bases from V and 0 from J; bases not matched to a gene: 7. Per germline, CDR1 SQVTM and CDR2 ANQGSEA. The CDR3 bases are TGCAGCGGTCGGGACAGCTCTAGCACAGATACGCAGTATTTT. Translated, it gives CSGRDSSSTDTQYF.

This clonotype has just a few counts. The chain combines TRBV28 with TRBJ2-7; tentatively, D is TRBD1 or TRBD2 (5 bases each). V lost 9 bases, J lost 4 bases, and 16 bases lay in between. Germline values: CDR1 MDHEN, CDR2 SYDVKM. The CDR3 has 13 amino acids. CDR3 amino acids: CASKGTSSYEQYF. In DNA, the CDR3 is TGTGCCAGTAAAGGGACGTCGTCTTACGAGCAGTACTTC.

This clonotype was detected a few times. The CDR3 spells CSARALAQETQYF. DNA of the CDR3: TGCAGTGCTAGAGCCCTAGCACAAGAGACCCAGTACTTC. The genes are TRBV20-1 and TRBJ2-5; TRBD2 might be the D (5 bases). Trimming removed 1 base from V and 2 bases from J, with 8 bases in between. This CDR3 comprises 13 residues. Germline values: CDR1 DFQATT, CDR2 SNEGSKA (reference sequence).

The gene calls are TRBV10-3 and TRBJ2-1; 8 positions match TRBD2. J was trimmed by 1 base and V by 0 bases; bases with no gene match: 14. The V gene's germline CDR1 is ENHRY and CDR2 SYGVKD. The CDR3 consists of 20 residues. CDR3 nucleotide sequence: TGTGCCATCAGTGAGTCGAGCGGGAGCGAGAACCTTCTGTCCTACAATGAGCAGTTCTTC. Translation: CAISESSGSENLLSYNEQFF.

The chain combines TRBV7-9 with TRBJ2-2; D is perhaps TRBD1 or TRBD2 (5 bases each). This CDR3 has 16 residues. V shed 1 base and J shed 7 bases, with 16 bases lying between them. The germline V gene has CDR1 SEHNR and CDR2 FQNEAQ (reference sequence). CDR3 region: CASSLVSGRGGGELFF. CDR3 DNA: TGTGCCAGCAGCTTAGTGAGCGGACGGGGCGGCGGGGAGCTGTTTTTT.

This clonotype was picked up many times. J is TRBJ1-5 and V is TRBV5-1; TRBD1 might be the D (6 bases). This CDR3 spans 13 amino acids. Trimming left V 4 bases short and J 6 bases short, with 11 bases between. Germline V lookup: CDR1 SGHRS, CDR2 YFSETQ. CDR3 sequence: CASSISRGQPQHF. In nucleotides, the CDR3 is TGCGCCAGCAGCATATCCAGGGGTCAGCCCCAGCATTTT.

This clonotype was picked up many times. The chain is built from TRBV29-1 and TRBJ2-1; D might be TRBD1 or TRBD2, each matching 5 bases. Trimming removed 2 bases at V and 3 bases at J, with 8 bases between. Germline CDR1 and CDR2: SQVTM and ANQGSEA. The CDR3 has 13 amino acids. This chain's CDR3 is CSVETGGYNEQFF. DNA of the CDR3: TGCAGCGTTGAAACTGGGGGCTACAATGAGCAGTTCTTC.